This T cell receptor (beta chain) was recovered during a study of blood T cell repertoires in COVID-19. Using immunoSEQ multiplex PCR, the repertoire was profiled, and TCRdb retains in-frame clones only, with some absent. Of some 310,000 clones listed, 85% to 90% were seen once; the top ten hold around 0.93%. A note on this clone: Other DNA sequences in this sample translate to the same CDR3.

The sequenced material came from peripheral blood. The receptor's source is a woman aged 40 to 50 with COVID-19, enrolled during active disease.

The CDR3, as DNA: TGTGCCAGCTCACCAAGGACAGGAGGTGAAAAACTGTTTTTT. It encodes CASSPRTGGEKLFF. V gene TRBV18 combines with J gene TRBJ1-4; 7 positions match TRBD1. The CDR3 extends over 14 amino acids. Germline V CDR1 and CDR2: KGHSH, LQKENI. The V gene end was trimmed by 2 bases and the J gene end by 7 bases; junction bases not matched to a gene: 4.